This note documents a single T cell receptor (beta chain) sequence. Its antigen is not known. This record belongs to a study of graft-versus-host responses after intestinal transplantation. Study-wide context: Transplant types were multivisceral, liver-intestinal, or isolated intestinal. The recipients all started with anti-thymocyte globulin induction and then took tacrolimus and steroids for three to four years.

Sequencing used immunoSEQ multiplex PCR; TCRdb keeps in-frame clones, though not all of them. The data show around 20,000 clones, with 82% seen just once and under 2% held by the top ten. This CDR3 comprises 14 residues. CDR1 and CDR2 (germline): MNHEY, SMNVEV (reference sequence). Study observations and caveats: The marrow of recipients harbored GvH clones, and ileum or blood showed some of them first.

This chain uses TRBV27 with TRBJ2-5; 9 positions match TRBD2. The J call may be wrong; the DNA end is better matched by TRBJ2-7. Sequencing was performed on PBMCs, taken 14 days after transplant. The receptor's source is a human patient who received an intestinal transplant, so some T cells may come from the graft donor. The CDR3 DNA sequence: TGTGCCAGCAGTTTGGGGACTAGCTATCACGAGCAGTACTTC. This encodes CASSLGTSYHEQYF.